This T cell receptor (beta chain) appears in the sequencing data of a study of OX40 agonist ivuxolimab in advanced cancers. Study overall: Patients took ivuxolimab, an agonistic anti-OX40 (CD134) antibody. Previous treatment with anti-PD-1, anti-PD-L1 or anti-CTLA-4 therapy was allowed; 30% to 50% had received some. The study reported partial responses in three patients: one hepatocellular carcinoma, two cutaneous melanoma.

Notes on this clone: At one boundary the junction diverges from the germline segment, which might be a read error.

Method: immunoSEQ multiplex PCR; TCRdb's copy keeps in-frame clones and lacks some. The sample consists of roughly 70,000 clones, 85% to 95% of them appearing once. This CDR3 is 14 amino acids long. The germline CDR1 and CDR2 sequences are SEHNR and FQNEAQ (reference sequence). The sequence came from an adult with an advanced solid tumor such as melanoma, head and neck, liver or kidney cancer. The material sequenced was CD4+ or CD8+ T cells sorted from blood, taken in a trial of the OX40 agonist ivuxolimab. This chain uses TRBV7-9 with TRBJ2-7; the D gene is possibly TRBD2 (6 bases). The CDR3 sequence: CASSLNQAEGEQYF. Written as DNA, the CDR3 is TGCGCCAGCAGCCTAAATCAGGCGGAGGGCGAGCAGTACTTC.